This is a list of T cell receptor beta chains from one sample in a study of cytomegalovirus exposure and HLA in healthy donors. The data were produced by immunoSEQ multiplex PCR, yet TCRdb's version contains in-frame clones alone and is incomplete. The sample lists 200,000 or so clones; approximately 79% were seen once. Input material: PBMCs. These receptors were collected from a girl aged 2-10 years in good health and CMV-seronegative. Each CDR3 is given with its conserved first and last residue. D genes are given only for firm matches. Clone sizes are given selectively: once, few, many, or a class where the clone is expanded.

TRBD1,TRBV15,14,.,TRBJ2-7,CATSISRGPYEQYF,TGTGCCACCAGCATTAGCAGGGGGCCTTACGAGCAGTACTTC
.,TRBV5-1,15,.,TRBJ2-5,CASSGGRVIAGTQYF,TGCGCCAGCAGCGGGGGCAGGGTAATAGCGGGGACCCAGTACTTC
.,TRBV7-3,14,few,TRBJ1-5,CASSFGGNNQPQHF,TGTGCCAGCAGCTTTGGGGGGAACAATCAGCCCCAGCATTTT
.,TRBV5-4,16,.,TRBJ1-2,CASSLGEFRPNYGYTF,TGTGCCAGCAGCTTGGGAGAATTCAGGCCTAACTATGGCTACACCTTC
.,TRBV7-3,15,.,TRBJ2-3,CASSSSGHTGDTQYF,TGTGCCAGCAGCTCCAGCGGGCACACTGGGGATACGCAGTATTTT
.,TRBV4-1,15,.,TRBJ2-7,CASSQDNRESDEQYF,TGCGCCAGCAGCCAAGATAACCGGGAGAGCGACGAGCAGTACTTC
TRBD2,TRBV5-4,16,.,TRBJ2-1,CASSSRAGGDYNEQFF,TGTGCCAGCAGCTCGAGAGCGGGAGGGGACTACAATGAGCAGTTCTTC
.,TRBV6-6,15,.,TRBJ2-3,CASRWANSYTDTQYF,TGTGCCAGCAGGTGGGCCAACTCCTACACAGATACGCAGTATTTT
TRBD1,TRBV5-1,15,.,TRBJ2-7,CASSRTGDNSYEQYF,TGCGCCAGCAGCCGGACAGGGGACAACTCCTACGAGCAGTACTTC
.,TRBV28,15,.,TRBJ1-1,CASSFWGEGNTEAFF,TGTGCCAGCAGTTTCTGGGGGGAGGGGAACACTGAAGCTTTCTTT
TRBD2,TRBV11-2,17,.,TRBJ2-1,CASRFSSGGGAYNEQFF,TGTGCCAGCCGGTTCTCTAGCGGGGGGGGCGCCTACAATGAGCAGTTCTTC
TRBD2,TRBV10-3,17,once,TRBJ2-3,CAIRRPGLAGGADTQYF,TGTGCCATCAGACGTCCGGGACTAGCGGGAGGAGCAGATACGCAGTATTTT
.,TRBV7-8,15,.,TRBJ1-3,CASSLEGLSGNTIYF,TGTGCCAGCAGCTTAGAGGGGTTGTCTGGAAACACCATATATTTT
TRBD2,TRBV5-1,16,once,TRBJ2-7,CASSPPYAGGSYEQYF,TGCGCCAGCAGCCCCCCCTATGCGGGGGGGTCCTACGAGCAGTACTTC
TRBD2,TRBV5-4,15,.,TRBJ2-7,CASSFPGGGGDEQYF,TGTGCCAGCAGCTTTCCGGGGGGGGGAGGAGACGAGCAGTACTTC
.,TRBV18,15,.,TRBJ1-1,CASSPLGQRNTEAFF,TGTGCCAGCTCACCACTGGGGCAACGGAACACTGAAGCTTTCTTT
.,TRBV27,13,.,TRBJ2-5,CASSSRGQETRYF,TGTGCCAGCAGTTCTAGGGGTCAAGAGACCCGGTACTTC
TRBD1,TRBV5-1,13,few,TRBJ2-1,CASSLEPGQNQFF,TGCGCCAGCAGCTTGGAACCGGGACAGAACCAGTTCTTC
TRBD1,TRBV5-1,16,.,TRBJ2-7,CASSTGVGTGKGEQYF,TGCGCCAGCAGCACCGGCGTGGGGACAGGGAAGGGCGAGCAGTACTTC
.,TRBV2,15,.,TRBJ2-7,CASSQDSRSSYEQYF,TGTGCCAGCAGTCAGGACTCAAGGAGCTCCTACGAGCAGTACTTC
.,TRBV2,12,.,TRBJ1-2,CASSGEGYGYTF,TGTGCCTCTAGCGGGGAAGGGTATGGCTACACCTTC
TRBD1,TRBV5-6,16,.,TRBJ2-7,CASSLAGWDSNYEQYF,TGTGCCAGCAGCTTGGCGGGTTGGGACAGCAACTACGAGCAGTACTTC
TRBD1,TRBV30,13,.,TRBJ1-1,CAWMTGGYTEAFF,TGTGCCTGGATGACAGGGGGATACACTGAAGCTTTCTTT
.,TRBV15,14,.,TRBJ1-2,CATSRGGNNYGYTF,TGTGCCACCAGCAGAGGAGGGAACAACTATGGCTACACCTTC
TRBD2,TRBV5-6,14,.,TRBJ2-7,CASSISGTGDEQYF,TGTGCCAGCAGCATTAGCGGGACTGGGGACGAGCAGTACTTC
.,TRBV7-9,16,.,TRBJ1-2,CASSFVGELPDYGYTF,TGTGCCAGCAGCTTTGTCGGGGAGCTCCCCGACTATGGCTACACCTTC
TRBD2,TRBV2,17,once,TRBJ2-7,CASSVKRGALSSYEQYF,TGTGCCAGCAGTGTTAAGCGGGGGGCTTTGAGCTCCTACGAGCAGTACTTC
TRBD2,TRBV7-2,15,.,TRBJ2-1,CASSLGLAGVSEQFF,TGTGCCAGCAGCTTAGGACTAGCGGGGGTGAGTGAGCAGTTCTTC
.,TRBV30,12,.,TRBJ2-7,CAWSGQGYEQYF,TGTGCCTGGAGTGGGCAGGGGTACGAGCAGTACTTC
.,TRBV25-1,12,.,TRBJ2-7,CASSAGSYEQYF,TGTGCCAGCAGTGCGGGATCCTACGAGCAGTACTTC
TRBD1,TRBV9,15,.,TRBJ1-2,CASSATGGYNYGYTF,TGTGCCAGCAGCGCGACAGGGGGCTATAACTATGGCTACACCTTC
.,TRBV10-3,13,.,TRBJ2-3,CAISDLSADTQYF,TGTGCCATCAGTGATCTGTCGGCAGATACGCAGTATTTT
TRBD1,TRBV25-1,14,few,TRBJ1-5,CASSAPGQSQPQHF,TGTGCCAGCAGTGCCCCGGGACAGAGTCAGCCCCAGCATTTT
.,TRBV10-3,14,.,TRBJ1-1,CAISGPGMNTEAFF,TGTGCCATCAGTGGGCCCGGGATGAACACTGAAGCTTTCTTT
.,TRBV14,17,.,TRBJ2-3,CASSQDYRQPSTDTQYF,TGTGCCAGCAGCCAAGATTACAGGCAGCCGAGCACAGATACGCAGTATTTT
.,TRBV4-1,15,.,TRBJ2-7,CASSPGSGMSYEQYF,TGCGCCAGCAGCCCTGGCTCGGGAATGTCCTACGAGCAGTACTTC
TRBD1,TRBV7-9,13,.,TRBJ2-1,CASSWGTDNEQFF,TGTGCCAGCAGCTGGGGGACAGACAATGAGCAGTTCTTC
TRBD2,TRBV5-1,15,once,TRBJ2-1,CASSHGTSGEDEQFF,TGCGCCAGCAGCCACGGGACTAGCGGGGAGGATGAGCAGTTCTTC
.,TRBV5-4,12,.,TRBJ2-1,CASSFLGGEQFF,TGTGCCAGCAGCTTCTTGGGGGGTGAGCAGTTCTTC
TRBD2,TRBV7-2,14,few,TRBJ2-7,CASSAGTSGGRQYF,TGTGCCAGCAGCGCCGGGACTAGCGGGGGTCGGCAGTACTTC
.,TRBV5-6,14,few,TRBJ1-4,CASSSDEAGEKLFF,TGTGCCAGCAGCTCGGACGAGGCGGGGGAAAAACTGTTTTTT
.,TRBV18,14,once,TRBJ1-1,CASSLGGTNTEAFF,TGTGCCAGCTCACTTGGTGGCACGAACACTGAAGCTTTCTTT
TRBD2,TRBV6-5,16,.,TRBJ2-3,CASSYSRRGGQGTQYF,TGTGCCAGCAGTTACTCGAGGCGGGGGGGCCAGGGTACGCAGTATTTT
.,TRBV18,15,.,TRBJ1-5,CASSAGTAPIQPQHF,TGTGCCAGCTCCGCCGGGACTGCTCCCATCCAGCCCCAGCATTTT
.,TRBV23-1,17,.,TRBJ2-4,CASSRKGGQLAKNIQYF,TGCGCCAGCTCACGGAAGGGGGGACAGTTAGCCAAAAACATTCAGTACTTC
.,TRBV2,12,.,TRBJ1-1,CASSIQDAEAFF,TGTGCCAGCAGCATACAGGACGCTGAAGCTTTCTTT